The 15 T cell receptor beta chains in this list originate from one sample, sequenced in a study of CD8 T cells in ankylosing spondylitis. TCRdb called the 5' RACE reads again in MiXCR, with one record for every CDR3 protein. The profile shows 250,000 to 350,000 distinct CDR3 sequences, 15% to 20% of them singletons. The sequenced sample consisted of blood, either unsorted or a sorted T cell fraction (not recorded which). The receptors derive from a male donor with ankylosing spondylitis or in good health (not recorded which).

This clonotype showed up just a few times. The rearrangement joins TRBV24-1 to TRBJ1-2; D not resolved. With 3 bases removed from V and 4 bases from J, the gap between germline ends came to 11 bases. The CDR3 covers 14 residues. Germline CDR1 reads KGHDR; CDR2 reads SFDVKD. CDR3 protein: CATSDHKVGYGYTF. CDR3 bases: TGTGCCACCAGTGATCACAAGGTGGGCTATGGCTACACCTTC.

The chain carries TRBV11-2 and TRBJ2-5; 11 bases fit TRBD2. This CDR3 contains 16 residues. The V gene end was trimmed by 3 bases and the J gene end by 3 bases; junction bases not matched to a gene: 6. Germline V gene lookup returns CDR1 SGHAT and CDR2 FQNNGV. This CDR3 is CASSFESSGGKETQYF. Written as DNA, the CDR3 is TGTGCCAGCAGCTTCGAATCTAGCGGGGGGAAAGAGACCCAGTACTTC. Full variable domain (outside the CDR3, taken from reference TRBV11-2 and TRBJ2-5): EAGVAQSPRYKIIEKRQSVAFWCNPISGHATLYWYQQILGQGPKLLIQFQNNGVVDDSQLPKDRFSAERLKGVDSTLKIQPAKLEDSAVYLCASSFESSGGKETQYFGPGTRLLVL.

Many counts were recorded for this clonotype. This chain uses TRBV20-1 with TRBJ2-4; 9 bases agree with TRBD2. The CDR3 covers 12 residues. Germline loops: CDR1 DFQATT, CDR2 SNEGSKA (reference sequence). The V gene end was trimmed by 8 bases and the J gene end by 7 bases; junction bases not matched to a gene: 6. The CDR3 nucleotides are TGCAGTTGTGGCGGGAGGGGGAACATTCAGTACTTC. Residues: CSCGGRGNIQYF.

The V gene is TRBV9, the J gene TRBJ2-1, with D possibly matching TRBD1 (6 bases). V was shortened by 2 bases and J by 2 bases, with 11 bases between the two germline ends. In germline, CDR1 is SGDLS, CDR2 YYNGEE. This CDR3 region has 15 residues. CDR3 residues: CASSVRQGTYNEQFF. The CDR3 region has the DNA TGTGCCAGCAGCGTTAGGCAGGGGACCTACAATGAGCAGTTCTTC. Full variable domain (rest looked up from reference TRBV9 and TRBJ2-1): DSGVTQTPKHLITATGQRVTLRCSPRSGDLSVYWYQQSLDQGLQFLIQYYNGEERAKGNILERFSAQQFPDLHSELNLSSLELGDSALYFCASSVRQGTYNEQFFGPGTRLTVL.

The genes are TRBV7-2 and TRBJ2-5; the match to TRBD1 covers 8 bases. J gave up 7 bases and V 0 bases, and 13 bases lay outside the gene matches. The germline gives CDR1 SGHTA, CDR2 FQGNSA. The CDR3 runs to 17 residues. The CDR3 DNA follows: TGTGCCAGCAGCTTAGCGCTAACAGGACAGGGTCGAACGACCCAGTACTTC. Protein: CASSLALTGQGRTTQYF.

The rearrangement links TRBV2 to TRBJ1-2; D is perhaps TRBD1 (6 bases). The CDR3 length is 14 residues. The ends were cut back, 3 bases at V and 5 bases at J, with 13 bases in the middle. Looked up from germline, CDR1 is SNHLY and CDR2 is FYNNEI. CDR3 protein: CASSEQGTTYGYTF. The CDR3 DNA follows: TGTGCCAGCAGTGAGCAGGGGACGACTTATGGCTACACCTTC.

This clonotype was found a few times. This chain connects TRBV24-1 to TRBJ2-7; TRBD1 agrees at 8 bases. Germline lookup yields CDR1 KGHDR and CDR2 SFDVKD. This CDR3 is 19 amino acids long. After removal of 1 base from V and 1 base from J, the junction contained 14 bases not matched to a gene. CDR3 sequence (DNA): TGTGCCACCAGTGATTTCCGACCTCGGGACAGGATTATTTCCTACGAGCAGTACGTC. It encodes CATSDFRPRDRIISYEQYV.

This clonotype appeared a single time. The rearrangement joins TRBV5-1 to TRBJ2-3; D is ambiguous. Trimming took 4 bases from V and 10 from J, leaving 16 bases between them. Germline V gives CDR1 SGHRS, CDR2 YFSETQ. The CDR3 has 13 amino acids. In nucleotides, the CDR3 is TGCGCCAGCAGCCAAATACCAGACGATTCGCAGTATTTT. It yields the protein CASSQIPDDSQYF. Combining the CDR3 with reference TRBV5-1 and TRBJ2-3 gives the whole variable domain KAGVTQTPRYLIKTRGQQVTLSCSPISGHRSVSWYQQTPGQGLQFLFEYFSETQRNKGNFPGRFSGRQFSNSRSEMNVSTLELGDSALYLCASSQIPDDSQYFGPGTRLTVL.

The J gene is TRBJ1-1, the V gene TRBV5-5, with TRBD1 matching 9 bases. There are 15 residues in the CDR3. The V gene's germline CDR1 is SGHKS and CDR2 YYEKEE (reference sequence). Trimming took 4 bases from V and 5 from J; bases not matched to a gene: 9. CDR3 loop: CASSPNRGRGTEAFF. For the CDR3, the DNA is TGTGCCAGCAGCCCTAACAGGGGGCGAGGAACTGAAGCTTTCTTT.

This sequence joins TRBV12-3 or TRBV12-4 and TRBJ1-1, with TRBD1 matching 7 bases. The ends lost 3 bases at V and 1 base at J; junction bases unmatched: 5. The CDR3 is 15 amino acids. The CDR3 loop reads CASSLGQIKNTEAFF. CDR3 nucleotides: TGTGCCAGCAGTTTGGGACAGATTAAGAACACTGAAGCTTTCTTT.

The chain couples TRBV7-2 to TRBJ2-1; D is perhaps TRBD2 (6 bases). The CDR3 consists of 14 residues. The germline gives CDR1 SGHTA, CDR2 FQGNSA. The V and J ends lost 1 base and 6 bases respectively, with 10 bases between them. CDR3 in DNA: TGTGCCAGCAGCTTAGATCCTAGCGCCAATGAGCAGTTCTTC. As protein: CASSLDPSANEQFF. The entire variable domain, with the rest obtained from reference TRBV7-2 and TRBJ2-1, is as follows: GAGVSQSPSNKVTEKGKDVELRCDPISGHTALYWYRQSLGQGLEFLIYFQGNSAPDKSGLPSDRFSAERTGGSVSTLTIQRTQQEDSAVYLCASSLDPSANEQFFGPGTRLTVL.

In its sample, this clonotype was seen many times. J is TRBJ1-6 and V is TRBV12-3 or TRBV12-4; 9 bases align to TRBD1. This CDR3 is 14 amino acids long. V trimming: 6 bases; J trimming: 9 bases; junction bases outside the gene matches: 6. CDR3 amino acids: CASSRGQGGSPLHF. The DNA for the CDR3 is TGTGCCAGCAGCCGGGGACAGGGTGGTTCACCCCTCCACTTT.

The chain uses TRBV5-6 and TRBJ2-2; no firm D call. Trimming removed 6 bases from V and 0 bases from J, with 9 bases in between. The germline CDR1 and CDR2 sequences are SGHDT and YYEEEE. This CDR3 is 14 amino acids long. CDR3 sequence (DNA): TGTGCCAGCACACAACCGGCGAACACCGGGGAGCTGTTTTTT. Amino acids: CASTQPANTGELFF.

J is TRBJ2-7 and V is TRBV7-9, with D perhaps being TRBD1 or TRBD2 (6 bases each). Germline V CDR1 and CDR2: SEHNR, FQNEAQ (reference sequence). The CDR3 has 14 residues. The germline V and J ends were trimmed by 5 bases and 5 bases, with 16 bases remaining between them. CDR3 loop: CASSRGGQFDEQYV. CDR3 nucleotide sequence: TGTGCCAGCAGCCGAGGGGGGCAGTTTGACGAGCAGTACGTC.

This clonotype was counted only a few times. The genes are TRBV5-1 and TRBJ2-1, with 8 nucleotides matching TRBD1. In germline, CDR1 is SGHRS, CDR2 YFSETQ. CDR3 length: 13 residues. The ends lost 6 bases at V and 7 bases at J; junction bases unmatched: 6. CDR3 loop: CASTSTGENEQFF. CDR3 sequence (DNA): TGCGCCAGCACCTCGACAGGGGAGAATGAGCAGTTCTTC.